The entry below describes one TCR beta chain. A multiplex PCR was run with 60 Vbeta primers and 13 Jbeta primers. Assay: immunoSEQ multiplex PCR; the TCRdb copy retains only in-frame clones and omits some. The repertoire holds around 120,000 clones, with just under 80% as singletons. Germline V gives CDR1 GTSNPN, CDR2 SVGIG (reference sequence). The CDR3 totals 15 residues. V was shortened by 0 bases and J by 8 bases, with 16 bases between the two germline ends. This record belongs to a study of cytomegalovirus exposure and HLA in healthy donors. The clonotype comes from a middle-aged woman in good health and CMV-seronegative. The chain is built from TRBV30 and TRBJ1-4, with no clear D. Input material: PBMCs. As DNA, the CDR3 is TGTGCCTGGAGTGTTCGGACCCCTGGAGGGGAAAAACTGTTTTTT. Translated, it gives CAWSVRTPGGEKLFF.